Sequencing of this T cell receptor (beta chain) was carried out in a study of blood T cell repertoires in COVID-19. Across the study: Samples came from the United States, Italy and Spain, spanning acute and convalescent COVID-19.

Participants were aged about 18 to 89 years, lived in under 25 US areas, and enrolled virtually. Donors in Cohort 3 counted as recovered after two negative PCRs, clearance, or symptom resolution. CDR1 is SGHTA, CDR2 FQGTGA, per germline. The CDR3 runs 13 residues. Trimming shortened V by 2 bases and J by 1 base, and 3 bases separated the two germline ends. Authors' analysis steps: Researchers report that nucleated cell counts were estimated from reference gene primer amplification. The method was immunoSEQ multiplex PCR; TCRdb's version includes in-frame clones alone and lacks a portion of them. D and trimming come from the DNA, and the V and J calls and clone size come from that table. The sample yields 150,000 to 200,000 clones, approximately 88% seen once.

This chain connects TRBV7-3 to TRBJ1-5; the D is unclear. The receptor was derived from a woman in her fifties or sixties who had recovered from COVID-19. The sample comprised PBMCs or T cells enriched from blood (not recorded which). CDR3 coding DNA: TGTGCCAGCAGCTTACGGAGCAATCAGCCCCAGCATTTT. Translating gives CASSLRSNQPQHF.